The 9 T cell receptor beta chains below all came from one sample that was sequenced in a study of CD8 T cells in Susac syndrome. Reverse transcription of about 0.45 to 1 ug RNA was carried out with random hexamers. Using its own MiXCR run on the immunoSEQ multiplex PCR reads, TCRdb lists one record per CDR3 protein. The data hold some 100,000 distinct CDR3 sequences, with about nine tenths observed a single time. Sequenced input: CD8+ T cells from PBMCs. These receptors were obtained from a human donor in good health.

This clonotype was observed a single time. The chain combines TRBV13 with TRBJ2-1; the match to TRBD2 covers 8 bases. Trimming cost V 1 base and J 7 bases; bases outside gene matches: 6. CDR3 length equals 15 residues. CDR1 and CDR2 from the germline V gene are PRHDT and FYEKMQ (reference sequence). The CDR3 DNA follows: TGTGCCAGCAGCTTAGTCTCGGGAGGGCGTAATGAGCAGTTCTTC. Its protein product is CASSLVSGGRNEQFF.

The CDR3 region has the DNA TGTGCCAGCAGCGCTCGGGGACGGGGGGACCAGCCCCAGCATTTT. The encoded protein is CASSARGRGDQPQHF. The V and J genes are TRBV6-5 and TRBJ1-5, with D tentatively TRBD1 (5 bases). V was clipped by 6 bases and J by 7 bases, with 19 bases between them. CDR1 and CDR2 from the germline V gene are MNHEY and SVGAGI. There are 15 residues in the CDR3.

This chain's CDR3 is CASSWGQGKYNEQFF. CDR3 DNA: TGCGCCAGCAGCTGGGGACAGGGAAAGTACAATGAGCAGTTCTTC. V is TRBV5-1 and J is TRBJ2-1; 9 bases are shared with TRBD1. This CDR3 comprises 15 residues. J gave up 4 bases and V 3 bases, and 5 bases lay outside the gene matches. CDR1 SGHRS and CDR2 YFSETQ come from the germline V gene.

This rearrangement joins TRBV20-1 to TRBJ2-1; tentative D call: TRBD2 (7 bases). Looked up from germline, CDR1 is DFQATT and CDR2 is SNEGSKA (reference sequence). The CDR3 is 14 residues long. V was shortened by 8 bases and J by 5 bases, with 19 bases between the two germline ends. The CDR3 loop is CSSPLGGLHNEQFF. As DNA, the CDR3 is TGCAGTTCACCTTTGGGGGGGCTACACAATGAGCAGTTCTTC.

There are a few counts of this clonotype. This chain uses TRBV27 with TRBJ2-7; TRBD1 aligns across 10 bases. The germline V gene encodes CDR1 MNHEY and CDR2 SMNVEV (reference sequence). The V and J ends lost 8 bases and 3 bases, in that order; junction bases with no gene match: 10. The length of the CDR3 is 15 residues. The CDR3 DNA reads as TGTGCCAGCCGTCCCGGGACAGGGGCGCGCTACGAGCAGTACTTC. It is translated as CASRPGTGARYEQYF.

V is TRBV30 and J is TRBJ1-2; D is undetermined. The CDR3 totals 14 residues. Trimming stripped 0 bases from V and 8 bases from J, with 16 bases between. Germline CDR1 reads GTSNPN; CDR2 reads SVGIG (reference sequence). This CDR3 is CAWSVSRRLGGYTF. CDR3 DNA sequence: TGTGCCTGGAGTGTATCCCGCCGTCTGGGCGGCTACACCTTC.

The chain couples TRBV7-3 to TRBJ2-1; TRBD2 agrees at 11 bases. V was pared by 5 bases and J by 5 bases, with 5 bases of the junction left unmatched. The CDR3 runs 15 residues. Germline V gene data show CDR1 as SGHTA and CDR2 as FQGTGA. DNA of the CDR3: TGTGCCAGCAGCATACTAGCGGGGGCCCACAATGAGCAGTTCTTC. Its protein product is CASSILAGAHNEQFF.

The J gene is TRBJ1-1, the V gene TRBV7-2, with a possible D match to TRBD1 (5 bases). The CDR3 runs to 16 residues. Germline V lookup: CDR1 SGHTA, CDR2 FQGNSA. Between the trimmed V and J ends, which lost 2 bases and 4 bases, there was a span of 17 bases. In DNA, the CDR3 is TGTGCCAGCAGCTTAAGCCTTCTTGGGGGAACCACTGAAGCTTTCTTT. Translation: CASSLSLLGGTTEAFF. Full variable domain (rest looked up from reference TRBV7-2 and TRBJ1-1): GAGVSQSPSNKVTEKGKDVELRCDPISGHTALYWYRQSLGQGLEFLIYFQGNSAPDKSGLPSDRFSAERTGGSVSTLTIQRTQQEDSAVYLCASSLSLLGGTTEAFFGQGTRLTVV.

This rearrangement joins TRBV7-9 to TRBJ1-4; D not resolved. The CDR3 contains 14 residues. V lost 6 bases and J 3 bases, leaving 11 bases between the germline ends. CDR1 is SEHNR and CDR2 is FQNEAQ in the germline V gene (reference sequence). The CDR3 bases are TGTGCCAGCAGTTACAGTGCTTCTAATGAAAAACTGTTTTTT. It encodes CASSYSASNEKLFF.